The rows below give T cell receptor beta chains drawn from one sample of a study of radiation and T cells in renal cell carcinoma. The protocol was immunoSEQ multiplex PCR, while the TCRdb copy is restricted to in-frame clones and leaves out a portion. Here the sample spans around 15,000 clones, under 70% being singletons. The sequences come from tumor tissue, collected from a patient whose treatment included radiotherapy and nephrectomy. These receptors all come from a woman between 65 and 79 years old with renal cell carcinoma. CDR3s include the opening cysteine and the closing phenylalanine or tryptophan. The order of the fields is D gene, V gene, J gene, clone size, CDR3 DNA, CDR3 protein. A D gene is named only where the DNA matches it firmly. Expanded clones get a size class; other rows say once, few or many, or leave the size out.

>.|TRBV10-2|TRBJ1-2|.
TGCGCCAGCAGTGACTCTAACTATGGCTACACCTTC
CASSDSNYGYTF
>.|TRBV6-6|TRBJ1-6|.
TGTGCCAGCAGCACCTTGGGGGACGCATGGGGTTCACCCCTCCACTTT
CASSTLGDAWGSPLHF
>.|TRBV18|TRBJ1-5|.
TGTGCCAGCTCACTAGACAGCAATCAGCCCCAGCATTTT
CASSLDSNQPQHF
>.|TRBV2|TRBJ2-1|.
TGTGCCAGCAGTGCTAGCGTATTTACGAATGAGCAGTTCTTC
CASSASVFTNEQFF
>.|TRBV6-7|TRBJ1-2|few
TGTGCCTCAGTGGGGGCTAGAGGCTACACCTTC
CASVGARGYTF
>.|TRBV19|TRBJ1-5|.
TGTGCCAGTAGTATAATCGATGGCAGGGGTAGCAATCAGCCCCAGCATTTT
CASSIIDGRGSNQPQHF
>TRBD2|TRBV27|TRBJ2-7|.
TGTGCCAGCAGTCCCCCCCCTATAGCGGGAGCCGCCCACGAGCAGTACTTC
CASSPPPIAGAAHEQYF
>.|TRBV5-4|TRBJ2-2|.
TGTGCCAGCAGCTTCCGGGTAGCCGGGGAGCTGTTTTTT
CASSFRVAGELFF
>TRBD1|TRBV6-1|TRBJ1-2|.
TGTGCCAGCAGTGAAACCGGGACAGGGCACTATGGCTACACCTTC
CASSETGTGHYGYTF
>.|TRBV7-2|TRBJ1-2|large
TGTGCCAGCAGCTTATATGACAGCAACTATGGCTACACCTTC
CASSLYDSNYGYTF
>TRBD2|TRBV2|TRBJ2-3|once
TGTGCCAGCAGCGGACTAGGGACGACAGATACGCAGTATTTT
CASSGLGTTDTQYF
>.|TRBV19|TRBJ1-2|.
TGTGCCACTCTGCCGACTGGACAGACCTATGGCTACACCTTC
CATLPTGQTYGYTF
>TRBD1|TRBV11-3|TRBJ1-5|.
TGTGCCTGCGATGTCTTGTTAGGCAGGGGGCGGAAGCAGCCCCAGCATTTT
CACDVLLGRGRKQPQHF
>TRBD1|TRBV7-2|TRBJ2-3|.
TGTGCCAGCAGCTTAGCGCTAGGGACAGGGGGCACAGATACGCAGTATTTT
CASSLALGTGGTDTQYF
>TRBD1|TRBV7-2|TRBJ2-7|.
TGTGCCAGCAGCCTACAAGGGGGCAGCTCCTACGAGCAGTACTTC
CASSLQGGSSYEQYF
>.|TRBV4-3|TRBJ2-3|few
TGCGCCAGCAGCCTTTACCGGTCCCACACGGATACGCAGTATTTT
CASSLYRSHTDTQYF
>TRBD1|TRBV19|TRBJ2-7|.
TGTGCCAGTAGTATCCCAGGGGGTACCTACGAGCAGTACTTC
CASSIPGGTYEQYF
>.|TRBV5-6|TRBJ2-7|.
TGTGCCAGCAGGCGTGGGGGTCACGAGCAGTACTTC
CASRRGGHEQYF
>.|TRBV6-1|TRBJ2-5|.
TGTGCCAGCAGTGACCAGGGGAGGTTTTGGGAGACCCAGTACTTC
CASSDQGRFWETQYF
>.|TRBV6-5|TRBJ1-1|.
TGTGCCAGCAGTGCAGGGGTTATGGACACTGAAGCTTTCTTT
CASSAGVMDTEAFF
>.|TRBV10-3|TRBJ2-3|.
TGTGCCATCACGGGGTACCTCACAGATACGCAGTATTTT
CAITGYLTDTQYF
>TRBD2|TRBV7-2|TRBJ2-1|.
TGTGCCAGCAGCCCCTCGGCTAGCGGGATAGGTGAGCAGTTCTTC
CASSPSASGIGEQFF
>.|TRBV2|TRBJ1-5|.
TGTGCCAGCGGAAGGGGCACCAATCAGCCCCAGCATTTT
CASGRGTNQPQHF
>.|TRBV30|TRBJ1-1|.
TGTGCCTGGAGTGTAACGGAGGGGACTGAAGCTTTCTTT
CAWSVTEGTEAFF
>TRBD2|TRBV5-1|TRBJ2-3|.
TGCGCCAGCAGCCTTAGAGGCCGTCCCCCTGGCGGGAGGGCCCTGATCACAGATACGCAGTATTTT
CASSLRGRPPGGRALITDTQYF
>.|TRBV6-6|TRBJ1-1|.
TGTGCCAGCAGCAACCTCGGGGTCACTGAAGCTTTCTTT
CASSNLGVTEAFF
>.|TRBV4-3|TRBJ2-3|.
TGCGCCAGCAGCCAAGATTTCGGCGGAGATACGCAGTATTTT
CASSQDFGGDTQYF
>.|TRBV5-1|TRBJ2-3|.
TGCGCCAGCTGCCTTGTTCGCCAGGGGCTTAGCACAGATACGCAGTATTTT
CASCLVRQGLSTDTQYF
>.|TRBV7-9|TRBJ1-2|few
TGTGCCAGCAGCGAACTTGCCGGGACGGAGGGATATGGCTACACCTTC
CASSELAGTEGYGYTF
>TRBD1|TRBV5-4|TRBJ1-2|.
TGTGCCAGCAGCTTGCCAGGGGGCGATCACACCTTC
CASSLPGGDHTF
>.|TRBV29-1|TRBJ1-4|few
TGCAGCGTTGAAACGGTTGAAAAACTGTTTTTT
CSVETVEKLFF
>.|TRBV6-5|TRBJ2-4|.
TGTGCCAGCAGTACCCGCCCAGGGGGGAAAAACATTCAGTACTTC
CASSTRPGGKNIQYF
>.|TRBV6-5|TRBJ2-7|.
TGTGCCAGCAGTTTGGGGACCTCCTACGAGCAGTACTTC
CASSLGTSYEQYF
>TRBD2|TRBV2|TRBJ2-5|.
TGTGCCAGCAGTGAAGCGCGAATAGCGGGGGGTCCTAAGTACTTC
CASSEARIAGGPKYF
>TRBD2|TRBV7-9|TRBJ2-1|few
TGTGCCAGCAGCGCCCGACTAGCGGGAGATGAGCAGTTCTTC
CASSARLAGDEQFF
>TRBD2|TRBV27|TRBJ2-7|.
TGTGCCAGCAGACCGGGGACTAGCGGGAGTTACGAGCAGTACTTC
CASRPGTSGSYEQYF
>.|TRBV6-5|TRBJ2-7|.
TGTGCCAGCAGAAATTTAGCGTCTCAGCAGTACTTC
CASRNLASQQYF
>.|TRBV28|TRBJ1-5|few
TGTGCCAGCTGTACTCGGGTGCAGCCCCAGCATTTT
CASCTRVQPQHF
>TRBD2|TRBV6-6|TRBJ2-1|.
TGTGCCAGCGAGCCCCCGGGACTATCTGTTGAGCAGTTCTTC
CASEPPGLSVEQFF
>.|TRBV7-5|TRBJ2-4|.
TGTGCCAGCAGCCCGGATGGGTTAGCCAAAAACATTCAGTACTTC
CASSPDGLAKNIQYF
>TRBD2|TRBV6-4|TRBJ2-1|.
TGTGCCAGCAGTGAGAGGCTAGCGGGTCACAATGAGCAGTTCTTC
CASSERLAGHNEQFF
>.|TRBV27|TRBJ2-7|.
TGTGCCAGCAGGGGGGGCCCCCACGAGCAGTACTTC
CASRGGPHEQYF
>.|TRBV6-5|TRBJ2-2|.
TGTGCCAGCAGTTACGGGACATCGAACACCGGGGAGCTGTTTTTT
CASSYGTSNTGELFF
>.|TRBV18|TRBJ1-6|.
TGTGCCAGCTCACCTTCCGGGGAAGATTCACCCCTCCACTTT
CASSPSGEDSPLHF
>TRBD1|TRBV5-1|TRBJ1-1|.
TGCGCCAGCAGCGCAGGGACAGCCATGAACACTGAAGCTTTCTTT
CASSAGTAMNTEAFF